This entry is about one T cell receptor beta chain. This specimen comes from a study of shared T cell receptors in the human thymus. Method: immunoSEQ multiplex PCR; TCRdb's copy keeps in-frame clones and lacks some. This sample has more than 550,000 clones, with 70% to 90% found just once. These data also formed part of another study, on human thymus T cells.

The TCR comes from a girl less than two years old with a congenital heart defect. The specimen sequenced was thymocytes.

The CDR3 sequence is CASRQRQERGETQYF. In DNA form, the CDR3 reads TGCGCCAGCAGGCAACGACAGGAAAGGGGAGAGACCCAGTACTTC. V and J are TRBV4-1 and TRBJ2-5, with D tentatively TRBD1 (6 bases). Between the trimmed V and J ends, which lost 6 bases and 4 bases, there was a span of 18 bases. The germline CDR1 and CDR2 sequences are MGHRA and YSYEKL. This CDR3 has 15 residues.